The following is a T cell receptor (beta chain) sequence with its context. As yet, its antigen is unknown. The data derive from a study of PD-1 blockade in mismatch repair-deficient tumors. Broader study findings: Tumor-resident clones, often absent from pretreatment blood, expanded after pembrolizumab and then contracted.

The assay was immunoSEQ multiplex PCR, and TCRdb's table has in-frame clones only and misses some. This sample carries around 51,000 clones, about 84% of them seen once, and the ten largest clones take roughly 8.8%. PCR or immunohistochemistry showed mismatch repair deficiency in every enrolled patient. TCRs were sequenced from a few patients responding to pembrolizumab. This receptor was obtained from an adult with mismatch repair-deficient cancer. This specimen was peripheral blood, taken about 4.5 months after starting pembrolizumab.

CDR3 residues: CASSRTRSLSYEQYF. The CDR3 coding sequence is TGTGCCAGCAGCCGGACGCGGAGCCTCTCCTACGAGCAGTACTTC. V usage is TRBV11-3 and J usage is TRBJ2-7; D call uncertain. The CDR3 runs 15 residues. Trimming pared 5 bases from V and 0 bases from J, leaving 14 bases between. Per germline, CDR1 SGHNT and CDR2 YENEEA.